In its sample, the clone carrying this T cell receptor beta chain was seen a few times. Its antigen is not known. The CDR3 has 11 residues. From germline, CDR1 is SQVTM and CDR2 ANQGSEA. V was cut by 2 bases and J by 4 bases, with 5 bases left in between. The sample is drawn from a study of T-cell reconstitution after alpha-beta-depleted transplantation in children. Unique molecular identifiers were incorporated into the prepared TCRbeta library. TCRdb recomputed calls from the PCR reads with MiXCR, one row per CDR3 protein. The sample lists a few hundred thousand distinct CDR3 sequences, 20% to 30% occurring once. Study-level points and caveats: By one year post-transplant, T-cell counts and diversity largely arose from T cells that were newly produced. Reported findings indicate that, about two months after transplant, alpha-beta T cells came from several hundred expanded clones, which were derived from non-depleted graft cells.

The clonotype originates from a boy younger than two with Wiskott-Aldrich syndrome, due to receive a stem cell transplant. The chain employs TRBV29-1 and TRBJ2-5, with D tentatively TRBD2 (5 bases). This specimen was PBMCs, taken before TCRalphabeta/CD19-depleted stem cell transplant. Here the CDR3 reads CSVETRETQYF. CDR3 in DNA: TGCAGCGTTGAAACTAGAGAGACCCAGTACTTC.